This T cell receptor (beta chain) is from a study of blood T cell repertoires in COVID-19. From germline, CDR1 is SGHDT and CDR2 YYEEEE. Trimming pared 4 bases from V and 6 bases from J, leaving 10 bases between. The length of the CDR3 is 13 residues. The repertoire was sequenced with immunoSEQ multiplex PCR; TCRdb's copy has only in-frame clones and lacks some. The data contain approximately 280,000 clones, around 83% of them seen just once; the ten biggest clones take up approximately 5%. This clone occurred once. This receptor was taken from a man aged 35 to 55 who had been exposed to COVID-19. The material sequenced was PBMCs or T cells enriched from blood (not recorded which). V is TRBV5-6 and J is TRBJ2-2; tentative D call: TRBD2 (5 bases). CDR3 DNA sequence: TGTGCCAGCAGCCCATGGGAGTCCGGGGAGCTGTTTTTT. Its translation: CASSPWESGELFF.